The subject of this entry is one TCR beta chain. No antigen is known for it. Base qualities are not provided; no much larger clone lies one nucleotide away. The data originate from a study of blood T cells in healthy people across ages (dated by TCRdb to the mid-2010s). Describing the broader study: In model experiments, template switching captured about one uniquely barcoded TCR beta cDNA molecule for every two T cells. Using deep sequencing normalized with unique cDNA molecular identifiers, the study measured how TCR beta repertoire diversity changes with age. The donors were divided into four age groups: young (average approximately 17 years), middle-aged (about 41), aged (62) and long-lived (roughly 82). Donors of different ages were randomly distributed across sequencing lanes to avoid experimental bias. Using the same blood draw, the study looked at two additional independent replicas of 1 million unique cDNA reads for two donors, one aged 18 to 30 and the other aged 80 or older. Overall results and qualifications from the work: Observed TCR beta diversity per million T cells fell roughly linearly with age, and a significant reduction was already apparent by age around 40. Compared with the aged group, the long-lived group had more naive CD4+ T cells, fewer expanded clones and increased TCR diversity, suggesting age selection. Donor CMV infection status was unknown, potentially confounding age-related changes in expanded clonotypes. Bulk unsorted PBMC profiling prevented conclusive comparison of naive and antigen-experienced compartments. A strong correlation was found between observed TCR beta diversity and the percentage of naive T cells measured by flow cytometry. Estimates of total diversity based on one million sequenced T cells were regarded as lower bounds and as underestimates.

Donors were 35 to 40 systemically healthy Caucasian individuals from Russia aged roughly 6 to 90 years. Each donor gave about 9.8 milliliters of peripheral blood, drawn into EDTA-treated Vacutainer tubes. Ficoll-Paque density-gradient centrifugation was used to isolate PBMCs, with at least 7 million obtained per sample. Total RNA was extracted from PBMCs with Trizol reagent, with at least 5 micrograms obtained per sample. The percentages of naive CD45RAhigh/CD27high T cells were determined by flow cytometry on a PBMC aliquot from every donor. V has 5 bases trimmed and J has 6 bases trimmed; junction bases matching no gene number 7. Its CDR3 holds 14 amino acids, cysteine through phenylalanine. CDR3 DNA is the only sequence kept; it has 42 bases, read in frame from the first base. The germline V gene provides CDR1 SQVTM and CDR2 ANQGSEA. Library preparation used 5' RACE. Sequencing used an Illumina HiSeq 2500. A second PCR of about 6 to 12 cycles was run with a J-beta primer mix and a sample-barcoded 5' primer. Each TCR beta cDNA molecule received a unique molecular identifier from a template-switch 5' adaptor carrying 12 random nucleotides. Each sample yielded at least 2.5 million CDR3-containing paired-end reads. First-strand cDNA synthesis was performed from all RNA using the Mint cDNA synthesis kit, with priming by a TRBC-specific oligonucleotide. Following uracil-DNA glycosylase treatment, a first 18-cycle PCR with universal primers M1SS and BC2_uni_R was performed on all cDNA. In the paper's pipeline: Normalization of each sample was performed by random selection of 1 million high-quality reads, each carrying a distinct molecular identifier. Reads sharing molecular identifiers were discarded rather than binned into consensus sequences. MiTCR, run with a Q25 quality threshold and the strictest error-elimination algorithm, handled CDR3 identification, clonotype clustering and error correction. A nonparametric unseen species model using Euler transformation provided a lower-bound estimate of total TCR beta diversity. The public reads were quality trimmed at Q25 with fastp and then assembled into clones with MiXCR by TCRdb, keeping productive beta chains. Under each unique CDR3 protein, matching rows form one entry showing the most common genes and DNA. The V and J calls and clone size come from TCRdb's table, not from the authors' own analysis. Within this sample are fewer than 950,000 distinct CDR3 sequences, with roughly 40% of them counted one time only. The ten largest account for 10% to 15% of the sample.

The sequence joins TRBV29-1 to TRBJ2-1; 10 central nucleotides agree with TRBD2. Sequenced sample: blood. The TCR originated in a man aged 18 to 30 in good health. The CDR3: CSVRSGGASNEQFF. The DNA reads TGCAGCGTTAGAAGCGGGGGGGCCAGCAATGAGCAGTTCTTC.